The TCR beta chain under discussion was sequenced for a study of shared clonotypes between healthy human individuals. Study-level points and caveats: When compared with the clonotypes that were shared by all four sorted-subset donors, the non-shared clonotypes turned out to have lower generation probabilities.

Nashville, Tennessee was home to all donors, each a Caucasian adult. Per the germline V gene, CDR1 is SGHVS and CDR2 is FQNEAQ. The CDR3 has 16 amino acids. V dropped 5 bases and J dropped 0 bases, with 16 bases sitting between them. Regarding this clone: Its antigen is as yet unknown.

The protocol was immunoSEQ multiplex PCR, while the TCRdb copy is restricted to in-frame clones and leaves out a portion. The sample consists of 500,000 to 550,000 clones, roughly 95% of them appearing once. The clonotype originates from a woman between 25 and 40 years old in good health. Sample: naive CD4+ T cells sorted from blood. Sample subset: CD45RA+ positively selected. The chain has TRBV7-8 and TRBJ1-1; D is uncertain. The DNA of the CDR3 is TGTGCCAGCAGCCCCGGGAGGCCCGCCCTGAACACTGAAGCTTTCTTT. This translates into CASSPGRPALNTEAFF.